The count of the clone carrying this T cell receptor (beta chain) is one. The sample belongs to a study of OX40 agonist ivuxolimab in advanced cancers. Produced via immunoSEQ multiplex PCR; TCRdb's table is partial and in-frame only. The data show 53,000 or so clones, about four fifths seen once. The V gene end was trimmed by 6 bases and the J gene end by 1 base; junction bases not matched to a gene: 3. The CDR3 has 13 amino acids. The germline gives CDR1 SGHRS, CDR2 YFSETQ. The origin of this receptor is an adult with an advanced solid tumor such as melanoma, head and neck, liver or kidney cancer. The chain joins TRBV5-1 to TRBJ2-5; 7 bases line up with TRBD2. The source was CD4+ or CD8+ T cells sorted from blood, collected in a trial of the OX40 agonist ivuxolimab. The CDR3 protein is CASTASGQETQYF. Here the CDR3 DNA reads TGCGCCAGCACCGCTAGCGGCCAAGAGACCCAGTACTTC.